This T cell receptor beta chain was recorded in a study of monozygotic twins with inflammatory bowel disease. CDR3 size: 14 residues. Germline-derived CDR1 and CDR2 are SGHRS and YFSETQ. The total RNA came straight from whole blood, and T cells were not sorted beforehand. For both chains, the TCRalpha and TCRbeta cDNA went through two nested PCRs of about 15 and 9 cycles. After re-calling the 5' RACE reads, TCRdb lists one entry per CDR3 protein, DNA absent. The sample includes about 130,000 distinct CDR3 sequences. The study's findings and limits: Among IBD patients, TCRbeta diversity (inverse Simpson) was lower than in healthy co-twins. Extra variability in the repertoires of patients may have come from differing immunosuppressive treatments.

Details on this clonotype: Its antigen remains unidentified.

The sequence was obtained from a human donor with ulcerative colitis or Crohn's disease, or a healthy co-twin of an affected twin (not recorded which). The sample comprised blood. This chain uses TRBV5-1 with TRBJ1-1; TCRdb's D call, TRBD1, is unchecked because there is no DNA. CDR3: CASSFDSLNTEAFF.